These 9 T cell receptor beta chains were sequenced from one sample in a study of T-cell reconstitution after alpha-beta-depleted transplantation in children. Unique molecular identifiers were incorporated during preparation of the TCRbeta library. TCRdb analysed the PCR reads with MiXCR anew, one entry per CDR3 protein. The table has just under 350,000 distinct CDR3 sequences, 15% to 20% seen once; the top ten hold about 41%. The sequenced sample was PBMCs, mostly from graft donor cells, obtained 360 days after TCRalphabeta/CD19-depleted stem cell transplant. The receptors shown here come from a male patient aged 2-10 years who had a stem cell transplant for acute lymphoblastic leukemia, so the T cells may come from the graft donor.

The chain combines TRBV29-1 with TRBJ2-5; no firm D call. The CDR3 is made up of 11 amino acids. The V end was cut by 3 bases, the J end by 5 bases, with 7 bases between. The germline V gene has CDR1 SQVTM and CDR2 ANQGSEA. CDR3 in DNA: TGCAGCGTTGATGCATGGGAGACCCAGTACTTC. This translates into CSVDAWETQYF.

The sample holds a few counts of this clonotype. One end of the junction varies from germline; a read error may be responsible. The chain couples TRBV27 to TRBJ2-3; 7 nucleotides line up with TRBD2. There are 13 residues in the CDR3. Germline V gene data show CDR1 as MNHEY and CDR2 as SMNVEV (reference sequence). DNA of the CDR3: TGTGCCAGCAGTCTATCAGCGGGGCACTTCCTGGAGTTT. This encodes CASSLSAGHFLEF.

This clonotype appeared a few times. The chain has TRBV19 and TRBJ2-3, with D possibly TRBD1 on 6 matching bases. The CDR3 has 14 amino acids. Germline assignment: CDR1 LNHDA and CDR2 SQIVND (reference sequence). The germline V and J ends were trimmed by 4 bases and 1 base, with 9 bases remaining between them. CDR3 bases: TGTGCCAGTAGTACGGGACATCGCACAGATACGCAGTATTTT. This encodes CASSTGHRTDTQYF.

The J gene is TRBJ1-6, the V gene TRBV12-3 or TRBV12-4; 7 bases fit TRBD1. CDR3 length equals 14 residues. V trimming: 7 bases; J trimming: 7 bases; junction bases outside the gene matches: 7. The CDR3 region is CASTITGENSPLHF. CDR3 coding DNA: TGTGCCAGCACCATTACAGGGGAGAATTCACCCCTCCACTTT.

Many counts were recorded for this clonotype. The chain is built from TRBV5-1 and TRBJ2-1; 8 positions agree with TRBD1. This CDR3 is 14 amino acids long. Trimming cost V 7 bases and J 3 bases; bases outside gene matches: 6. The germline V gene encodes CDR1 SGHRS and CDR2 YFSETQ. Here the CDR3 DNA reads TGCGCCAGCTCGGGACAGGATTTCTACAATGAGCAGTTCTTC. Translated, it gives CASSGQDFYNEQFF.

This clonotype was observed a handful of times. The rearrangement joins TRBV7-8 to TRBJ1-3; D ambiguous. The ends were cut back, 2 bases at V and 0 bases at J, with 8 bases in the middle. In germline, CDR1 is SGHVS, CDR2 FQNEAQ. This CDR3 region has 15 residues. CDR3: CASSLTAFSGNTIYF. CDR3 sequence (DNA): TGTGCCAGCAGCTTAACGGCGTTCTCTGGAAACACCATATATTTT.

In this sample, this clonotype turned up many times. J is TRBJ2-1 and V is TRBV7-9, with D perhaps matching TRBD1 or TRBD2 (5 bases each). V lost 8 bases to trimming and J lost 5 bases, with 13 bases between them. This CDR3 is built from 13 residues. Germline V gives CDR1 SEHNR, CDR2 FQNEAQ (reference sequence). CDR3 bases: TGTGCCAGCGGGGGTACGAACGACAATGAGCAGTTCTTC. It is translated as CASGGTNDNEQFF. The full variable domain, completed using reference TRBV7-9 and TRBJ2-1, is DTGVSQNPRHKITKRGQNVTFRCDPISEHNRLYWYRQTLGQGPEFLTYFQNEAQLEKSRLLSDRFSAERPKGSFSTLEIQRTEQGDSAMYLCASGGTNDNEQFFGPGTRLTVL.

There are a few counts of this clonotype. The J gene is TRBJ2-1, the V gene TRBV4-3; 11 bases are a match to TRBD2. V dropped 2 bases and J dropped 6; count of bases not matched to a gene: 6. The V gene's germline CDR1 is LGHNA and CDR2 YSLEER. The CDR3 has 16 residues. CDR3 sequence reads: CASSQHTSGSLNEQFF. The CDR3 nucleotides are TGCGCCAGCAGCCAACACACTAGCGGGAGCCTCAATGAGCAGTTCTTC.

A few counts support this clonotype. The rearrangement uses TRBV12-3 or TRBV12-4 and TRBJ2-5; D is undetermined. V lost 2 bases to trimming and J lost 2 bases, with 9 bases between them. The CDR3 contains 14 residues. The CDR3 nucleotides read TGTGCCAGCAGTTTATCCGTGGGGCAAGAGACCCAGTACTTC. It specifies CASSLSVGQETQYF.